This T cell receptor beta chain was captured in a study of T-cell memory formation after mild COVID-19. This clonotype was picked up a small number of times. Germline-derived CDR1 and CDR2 are DFQATT and SNEGSKA (reference sequence). The CDR3 runs to 13 residues. Trimming removed 2 bases from V and 4 bases from J, with 11 bases in between. TCRdb ran MiXCR on the 5' RACE reads and lists one entry per CDR3 protein. The top ten clones hold roughly 20% of a sample with about 290,000 distinct CDR3 sequences, approximately 15% of them seen once. This sequence was found in a man younger than 35 who had mild COVID-19 (a few samples of this study predate the infection). Cell type and time point are not known. Sequencing input: PBMCs or a T cell subset sorted from them (not recorded which). The chain has TRBV20-1 and TRBJ2-5; D unresolved. CDR3 in amino acids: CSARSPMGETQYF. The CDR3 DNA sequence: TGCAGTGCTAGATCTCCAATGGGAGAGACCCAGTACTTC.